A single sample is the source of the 15 T cell receptor beta chains below, sequenced in a study of cytomegalovirus exposure and HLA in healthy donors. The primer mix had 60 Vbeta and 13 Jbeta primers. This table comes from immunoSEQ multiplex PCR, and its TCRdb copy is limited to in-frame clones, with some not included. The data hold around 120,000 clones, with 80% observed a single time. The sample taken for sequencing was PBMCs. Source of these receptors: a male donor in good health and CMV-seronegative.

This rearrangement joins TRBV5-4 to TRBJ1-2; the D gene is possibly TRBD1 (5 bases). The CDR3 length is 15 residues. The V gene's germline CDR1 is SGHNT and CDR2 YYREEE (reference sequence). Trimming removed 3 bases at V and 4 bases at J, with 16 bases between. CDR3 DNA sequence: TGTGCCAGCAGCTCGGAGGGGAGGAGCGGCTATGGCTACACCTTC. Translated: CASSSEGRSGYGYTF. Variable domain in full (rest from reference TRBV5-4 and TRBJ1-2): ETGVTQSPTHLIKTRGQQVTLRCSSQSGHNTVSWYQQALGQGPQFIFQYYREEENGRGNFPPRFSGLQFPNYSSELNVNALELDDSALYLCASSSEGRSGYGYTFGSGTRLTVV.

This chain joins TRBV5-3 and TRBJ1-5; tentative D call: TRBD1 (5 bases). TRBV5-3 belongs to the ORF category, with a function that is uncertain. Trimming shortened V by 3 bases and J by 1 base, and 11 bases separated the two germline ends. CDR3 length: 15 amino acids. The CDR3 DNA reads TGTGCCAGAAGCTGGAGACAGACCAGCAATCAGCCCCAGCATTTT. Protein: CARSWRQTSNQPQHF.

The sample holds a few counts of this clone. The rearrangement joins TRBV7-8 to TRBJ2-7; D uncertain. Looked up from germline, CDR1 is SGHVS and CDR2 is FQNEAQ. CDR3 length: 13 residues. V was cut by 7 bases and J by 2 bases, with 12 bases left in between. CDR3 region: CASKHEPAYEQYF. The CDR3 DNA follows: TGTGCCAGCAAGCACGAGCCGGCCTACGAGCAGTACTTC.

V is TRBV11-3 and J is TRBJ2-1; 7 positions match TRBD2. J was trimmed by 8 bases and V by 1 base; bases with no gene match: 14. CDR1 and CDR2 from the germline V gene are SGHNT and YENEEA. The CDR3 is 17 residues long. The CDR3 loop is CASSLGLAAGANDEQFF. The CDR3 region has the DNA TGTGCCAGCAGCTTAGGGCTTGCGGCGGGAGCTAACGATGAGCAGTTCTTC.

The chain combines TRBV7-9 with TRBJ2-1; 10 bases match TRBD1. Germline assignment: CDR1 SEHNR and CDR2 FQNEAQ (reference sequence). The CDR3 loop spans 15 amino acids. The V gene end was trimmed by 5 bases and the J gene end by 7 bases; junction bases not matched to a gene: 8. The chain's CDR3 is CASSPPGQGSNEQFF. DNA of the CDR3: TGTGCCAGCAGCCCTCCGGGACAGGGGAGTAATGAGCAGTTCTTC.

This sequence joins TRBV27 and TRBJ2-5; a weak D match, TRBD1 (5 bases). CDR1 is MNHEY, CDR2 SMNVEV, per germline (reference sequence). This CDR3 is 12 amino acids long. Trimming took off 8 bases at V and 3 bases at J, with 10 bases between the two ends. CDR3 sequence (DNA): TGTGCCAGCGGAGTCAGGGAAGAGACCCAGTACTTC. It is translated as CASGVREETQYF.

J is TRBJ1-1 and V is TRBV5-1; D is uncertain. From germline, CDR1 is SGHRS and CDR2 YFSETQ. The CDR3 consists of 13 residues. V was shortened by 1 base and J by 1 base, with 5 bases between the two germline ends. CDR3 bases: TGCGCCAGCAGCTTGCAGAAGAACACTGAAGCTTTCTTT. Protein: CASSLQKNTEAFF.

This chain connects TRBV18 to TRBJ2-1, with 8 bases fitting TRBD1. The junction had 11 bases not matched to a gene; V was cut back by 6 bases and J by 7 bases. This CDR3 spans 15 amino acids. The germline gives CDR1 KGHSH, CDR2 LQKENI. CDR3 sequence (DNA): TGTGCCAGCTCCCTTTACGGACAGGGTAGGAATGAGCAGTTCTTC. Translated: CASSLYGQGRNEQFF.

DNA of the CDR3: TGTGCCAGTACATCTGGGGGCCCCTCTGGGGCCAACGTCCTGACTTTC. Its translation: CASTSGGPSGANVLTF. The chain uses TRBV19 and TRBJ2-6; maybe TRBD1 (6 bases). Germline V gene lookup returns CDR1 LNHDA and CDR2 SQIVND (reference sequence). There are 16 residues in the CDR3. Trimming removed 7 bases at V and 0 bases at J, with 13 bases between.

The chain links TRBV7-2 to TRBJ2-7, with D perhaps matching TRBD1 (6 bases). The length of the CDR3 is 15 residues. Trimming removed 5 bases at V and 7 bases at J, with 21 bases between. The V gene's germline CDR1 is SGHTA and CDR2 FQGNSA. The CDR3 here is CASSVSRTALEEQYF. In DNA form, the CDR3 reads TGTGCCAGCAGCGTATCACGGACAGCTCTGGAGGAGCAGTACTTC.

The chain carries TRBV30 and TRBJ2-7; D is possibly TRBD1 (6 bases). Looked up from germline, CDR1 is GTSNPN and CDR2 is SVGIG (reference sequence). CDR3 size: 13 residues. The ends were cut back, 5 bases at V and 4 bases at J, with 15 bases in the middle. In nucleotides, the CDR3 is TGTGCCTGGGATCTTAAGGGGGTATACGAGCAGTACTTC. Residues: CAWDLKGVYEQYF.

The table lists this clone with a count of one. The rearrangement links TRBV4-1 to TRBJ1-1; 8 bases are a match to TRBD1. Germline V gene data show CDR1 as MGHRA and CDR2 as YSYEKL. This CDR3 spans 15 amino acids. Trimming removed 3 bases from V and 11 bases from J; junction bases left unmatched: 14. Here the CDR3 reads CASSHASDRELRAFF. The CDR3 DNA follows: TGCGCCAGCAGCCATGCGTCGGACAGGGAACTTAGGGCTTTCTTT.

The CDR3 DNA is TGTGCCAGCAGTTTCTTACTAGCGGGGGACTCCTACGAGCAGTACTTC. Amino acid sequence: CASSFLLAGDSYEQYF. The V call is TRBV28, the J call TRBJ2-5; TRBD2 agrees at 11 bases. Gene TRBJ2-7 matches the end of the DNA better, so the J call may be wrong. The CDR3 loop spans 16 amino acids. Germline assignment: CDR1 MDHEN and CDR2 SYDVKM.

The chain joins TRBV9 to TRBJ2-7, with D perhaps TRBD2 (5 bases). V was shortened by 3 bases and J by 0 bases, with 7 bases between the two germline ends. This CDR3 is built from 13 residues. Germline V gene sequence: CDR1 SGDLS, CDR2 YYNGEE. The chain's CDR3 is CASSASGSYEQYF. The CDR3 coding sequence is TGTGCCAGCAGCGCCAGCGGCTCCTACGAGCAGTACTTC.

The chain is built from TRBV4-3 and TRBJ2-7; no firm D call. Trimming shortened V by 1 base and J by 2 bases, and 12 bases separated the two germline ends. From germline, CDR1 is LGHNA and CDR2 YSLEER. This CDR3 spans 15 amino acids. The CDR3 DNA sequence: TGCGCCAGCAGCCAAGGTTTCGCCAGTACCTACGAGCAGTACTTC. Translated: CASSQGFASTYEQYF.